These T cell receptor beta chains were read from a single sample in a study of vaccination effects on CD4 cells after COVID-19. Produced via immunoSEQ multiplex PCR; TCRdb's table is partial and in-frame only. The table has about 68,000 clones, under 90% seen once; the top ten hold 10% to 15%. Their antigens are not known. The sequenced sample was CD4+ T cells from PBMCs cultured with SARS-CoV-2 spike peptides, obtained before COVID-19 vaccination. The receptor source for this set is a human donor who received a COVID-19 vaccine. CDR3s include the opening cysteine and the closing phenylalanine or tryptophan. Each record gives: CDR3 DNA, CDR3 protein, clone size, D gene, V gene, J gene. A D gene is named only where the DNA matches it firmly. Size is stated for part of the rows, as once, few or many counts, or as a class when the clone is expanded.

DNA: TGTGCCAGCAGACAACAGGGGGGCAATGAGCAGTTCTTC
CDR3: CASRQQGGNEQFF
size: .
D: TRBD1
V: TRBV7-2
J: TRBJ2-1

DNA: TGCGCCAGCAGCTTGGGACAGGGGCAAAGCACAGATACGCAGTATTTT
CDR3: CASSLGQGQSTDTQYF
size: .
D: TRBD1
V: TRBV5-1
J: TRBJ2-3

DNA: TGTGCCAGCAGCCCGAGCGGGGGGGATACGCAGTATTTT
CDR3: CASSPSGGDTQYF
size: few
D: TRBD2
V: TRBV7-9
J: TRBJ2-3

DNA: TGTGCCAGCAGTTTAAAGGGGGTTGGTGAAAAACTGTTTTTT
CDR3: CASSLKGVGEKLFF
size: .
D: .
V: TRBV28
J: TRBJ1-4

DNA: TGTGCCAGCTCACCCGTCCGGGCTTACTCCTACAATGAGCAGTTCTTC
CDR3: CASSPVRAYSYNEQFF
size: .
D: .
V: TRBV18
J: TRBJ2-1

DNA: TGTGCCAGCAGATTAGGACAGCCTTACAATGAGCAGTTCTTC
CDR3: CASRLGQPYNEQFF
size: .
D: .
V: TRBV7-9
J: TRBJ2-1

DNA: TGTGCCAGTGACAAGGATGGAGAAAAACTGTTTTTT
CDR3: CASDKDGEKLFF
size: .
D: .
V: TRBV7-9
J: TRBJ1-4

DNA: TGTGCCAGTCGGACCCAAAGGGGAAACTATGGCTACACCTTC
CDR3: CASRTQRGNYGYTF
size: .
D: .
V: TRBV19
J: TRBJ1-2

DNA: TGCGCCAGCAGCCAAGTTCCAGGGATCTATGGCTACACCTTC
CDR3: CASSQVPGIYGYTF
size: .
D: .
V: TRBV4-1
J: TRBJ1-2

DNA: TGTGCCAGCGATTCCTCACCCCTCCACTTT
CDR3: CASDSSPLHF
size: .
D: .
V: TRBV6-5
J: TRBJ1-6

DNA: TGTGCCAGCAGTGAAGCCTTCCATACCGGGGAGCTGTTTTTT
CDR3: CASSEAFHTGELFF
size: .
D: .
V: TRBV2
J: TRBJ2-2

DNA: TGTGCCAGCACCCAGGACGGAGCTGGTCTGCGTGAGCAGTTCTTC
CDR3: CASTQDGAGLREQFF
size: .
D: .
V: TRBV6-5
J: TRBJ2-1

DNA: TGTGCCACCAGTGCCTCCGGGACAGTTGAGACCCAGTACTTC
CDR3: CATSASGTVETQYF
size: few
D: TRBD1
V: TRBV24-1
J: TRBJ2-5

DNA: TGCGCCAGCAGCACGGGACAAGACACTGAAGCTTTCTTT
CDR3: CASSTGQDTEAFF
size: .
D: .
V: TRBV5-1
J: TRBJ1-1

DNA: TGTGCCAGCAGCTCGGGACTTTTCTCGGGGGCGCAGTATTTT
CDR3: CASSSGLFSGAQYF
size: .
D: .
V: TRBV5-5
J: TRBJ2-3

DNA: TGCGCCAGCAGCTTCGGCCAAGAGACCCAGTACTTC
CDR3: CASSFGQETQYF
size: .
D: .
V: TRBV5-1
J: TRBJ2-5

DNA: TGTGCCAGCAGCTTAAACGTGCACCAAGAGACCCAGTACTTC
CDR3: CASSLNVHQETQYF
size: .
D: .
V: TRBV13
J: TRBJ2-5

DNA: TGTGCCAGCAGCCCCCGATCCGGGACAGATTACAATGAGCAGTTCTTC
CDR3: CASSPRSGTDYNEQFF
size: .
D: TRBD1
V: TRBV5-5
J: TRBJ2-1

DNA: TGTGCCAGCAGCTTAGTAGGACGCCAGTGGGGCTACACCTTC
CDR3: CASSLVGRQWGYTF
size: .
D: .
V: TRBV7-2
J: TRBJ1-2

DNA: TGTGCCTGGAGTGTACAGGGGGATCAGCCCCAGCATTTT
CDR3: CAWSVQGDQPQHF
size: few
D: TRBD1
V: TRBV30
J: TRBJ1-5

DNA: TGTGCCAGTAGTTTCGACAGGGCTTCCAAAAACATTCAGTACTTC
CDR3: CASSFDRASKNIQYF
size: .
D: TRBD1
V: TRBV19
J: TRBJ2-4

DNA: TGCGCCAGCAGCTTTGGGGGCACAGATACGCAGTATTTT
CDR3: CASSFGGTDTQYF
size: .
D: .
V: TRBV5-1
J: TRBJ2-3

DNA: TGCGCCAGCAGCTTAATACAGGGTAGTAATGGCTACACCTTC
CDR3: CASSLIQGSNGYTF
size: .
D: .
V: TRBV5-1
J: TRBJ1-2

DNA: TGTGCCAGCAGTTACAATTGGGGGTCCGGCTATGGCTACACCTTC
CDR3: CASSYNWGSGYGYTF
size: few
D: .
V: TRBV6-5
J: TRBJ1-2

DNA: TGTGCCAGCAGTACCCCACCCAATACGCAGTATTTT
CDR3: CASSTPPNTQYF
size: .
D: .
V: TRBV28
J: TRBJ2-3

DNA: TGTGCCAGCAGCTCAATTCTGGACAGGGTGAACACTGAAGCTTTCTTT
CDR3: CASSSILDRVNTEAFF
size: .
D: TRBD1
V: TRBV7-6
J: TRBJ1-1

DNA: TGTGCCAGCAGTGAAGTGGGGACAGCCACCGGGGAGCTGTTTTTT
CDR3: CASSEVGTATGELFF
size: .
D: TRBD1
V: TRBV6-1
J: TRBJ2-2

DNA: TGTGCCAGTAGTGACCGGGACAGGGTTCCCCTGAACACCGGGGAGCTGTTTTTT
CDR3: CASSDRDRVPLNTGELFF
size: .
D: TRBD1
V: TRBV19
J: TRBJ2-2

DNA: TGTGCCACCTCCGCGGGAGGGCTTAATGAGCAGTTCTTC
CDR3: CATSAGGLNEQFF
size: .
D: TRBD2
V: TRBV24-1
J: TRBJ2-1